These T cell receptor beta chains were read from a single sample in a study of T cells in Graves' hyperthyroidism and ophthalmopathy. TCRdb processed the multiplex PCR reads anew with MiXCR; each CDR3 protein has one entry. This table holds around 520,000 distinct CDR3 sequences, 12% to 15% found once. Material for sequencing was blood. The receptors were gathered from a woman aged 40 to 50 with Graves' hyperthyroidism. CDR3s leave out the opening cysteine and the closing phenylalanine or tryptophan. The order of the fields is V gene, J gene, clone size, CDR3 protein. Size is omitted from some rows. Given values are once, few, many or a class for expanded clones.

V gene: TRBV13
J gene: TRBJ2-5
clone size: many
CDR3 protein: ASSSGGLETQY

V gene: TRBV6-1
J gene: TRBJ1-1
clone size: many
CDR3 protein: ASSSPGTGFTEAF

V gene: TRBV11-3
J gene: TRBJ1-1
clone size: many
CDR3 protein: ASSLSTGTEAF

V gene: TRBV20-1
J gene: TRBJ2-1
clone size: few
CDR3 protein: SGLSARDSYNEQF

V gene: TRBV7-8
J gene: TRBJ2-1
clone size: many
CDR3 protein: ASSSDRGNEQF

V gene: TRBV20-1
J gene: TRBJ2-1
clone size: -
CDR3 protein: SGGSDRDLYNEQF

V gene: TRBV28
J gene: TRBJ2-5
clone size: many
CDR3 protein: ASSLSETQY

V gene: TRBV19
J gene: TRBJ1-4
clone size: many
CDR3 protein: ACQDRLNEKLF

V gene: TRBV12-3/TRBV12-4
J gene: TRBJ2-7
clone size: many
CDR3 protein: ASSSRRGEQY

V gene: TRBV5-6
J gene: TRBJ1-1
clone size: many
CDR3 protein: ASSLVDNTEAF

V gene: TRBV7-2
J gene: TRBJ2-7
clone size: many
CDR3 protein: ASSIAGEGDEQY

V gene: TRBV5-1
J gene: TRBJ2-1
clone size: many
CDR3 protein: ASSLRQAKYNEQF

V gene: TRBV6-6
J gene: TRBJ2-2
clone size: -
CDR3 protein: ASSYSSVSGELF

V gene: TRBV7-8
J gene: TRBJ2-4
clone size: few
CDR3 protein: ASSRELAGFKNIQY

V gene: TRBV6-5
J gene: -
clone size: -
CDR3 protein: ASSFDRGSYNEQY

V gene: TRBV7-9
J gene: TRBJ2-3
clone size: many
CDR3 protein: ASSSQGQLTTDTQY

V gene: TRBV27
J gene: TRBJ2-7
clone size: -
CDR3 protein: ASSPAPGTGGEQY

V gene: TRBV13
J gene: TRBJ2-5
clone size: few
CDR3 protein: ASSLGPLVRVGVQETQY

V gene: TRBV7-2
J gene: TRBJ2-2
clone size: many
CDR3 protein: ASSPAPTSRTGELF

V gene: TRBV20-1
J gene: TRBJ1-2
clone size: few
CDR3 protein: SARERGQRGYT

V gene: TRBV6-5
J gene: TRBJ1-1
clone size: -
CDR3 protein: ASSYLDNKEAF

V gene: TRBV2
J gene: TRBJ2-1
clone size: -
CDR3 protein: ASSEGASGVNEQF

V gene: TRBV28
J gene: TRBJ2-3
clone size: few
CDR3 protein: ASSILLAVGTDTQY

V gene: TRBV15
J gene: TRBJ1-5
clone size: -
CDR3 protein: ATSRDREQPQH

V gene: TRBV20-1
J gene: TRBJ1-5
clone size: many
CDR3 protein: SASNQPQH

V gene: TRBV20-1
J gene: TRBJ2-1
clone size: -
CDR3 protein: SARLAGGVYNEQF

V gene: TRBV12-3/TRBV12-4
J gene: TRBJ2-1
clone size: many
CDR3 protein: ASNPHGSVEQF

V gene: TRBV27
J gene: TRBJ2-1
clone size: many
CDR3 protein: ASSLSGSSYNEQF

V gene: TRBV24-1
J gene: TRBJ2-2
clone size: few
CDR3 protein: ATSDPGRATGELF

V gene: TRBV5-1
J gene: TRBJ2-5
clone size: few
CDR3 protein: ASSLSQGTETQY

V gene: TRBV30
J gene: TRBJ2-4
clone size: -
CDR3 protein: AWSGWQVQNIQY

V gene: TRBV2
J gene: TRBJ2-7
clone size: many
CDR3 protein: ALRAGTFSYEQY

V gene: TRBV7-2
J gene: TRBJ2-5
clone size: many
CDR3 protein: ASSRQGGPGETQY

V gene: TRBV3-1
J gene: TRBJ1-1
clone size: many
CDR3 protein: ASSQAGPTAEAF

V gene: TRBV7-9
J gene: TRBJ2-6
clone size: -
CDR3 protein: ASSSTGGANVLA

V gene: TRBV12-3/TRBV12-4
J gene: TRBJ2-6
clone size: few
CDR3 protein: ASSPTGDGTFSGANVLT

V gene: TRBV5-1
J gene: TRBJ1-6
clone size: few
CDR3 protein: ASSLALGGLYNSPLH

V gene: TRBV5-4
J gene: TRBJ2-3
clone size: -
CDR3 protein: ASSLGLGPGKGGGRDTQY

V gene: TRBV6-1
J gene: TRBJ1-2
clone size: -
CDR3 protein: ASSIVWGYT

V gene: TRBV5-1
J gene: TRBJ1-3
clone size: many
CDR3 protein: ASSTGQGGRNTIY

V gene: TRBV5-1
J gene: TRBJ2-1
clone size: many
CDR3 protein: ASSLVGGDPYNEQF

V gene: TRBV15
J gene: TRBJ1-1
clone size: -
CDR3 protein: ATTPRGTGTMNTEAF

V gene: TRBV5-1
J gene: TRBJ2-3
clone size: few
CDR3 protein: ASSLKTTSGSTDTQY

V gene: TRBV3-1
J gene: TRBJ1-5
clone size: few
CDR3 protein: ASSQDGGVQPQH

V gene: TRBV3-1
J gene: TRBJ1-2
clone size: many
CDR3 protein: ASSHPGQGVWGYT

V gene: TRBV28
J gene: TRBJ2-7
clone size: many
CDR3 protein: ASSLAGTGKRVQY

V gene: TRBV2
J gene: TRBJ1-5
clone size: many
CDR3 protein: AGGQGMSNQPQH